The sequence of this T cell receptor beta chain was determined in a study of PD-1 blockade in classical Hodgkin lymphoma. Measured with immunoSEQ multiplex PCR; TCRdb has only the in-frame clones, and not every one. The data hold about 97,000 clones, with around four fifths observed a single time. Each and every patient relapsed after autologous stem cell transplantation, and patients got differing brentuximab vedotin exposure. This sequence was found in a human donor with classical Hodgkin lymphoma. The material sequenced was peripheral blood mononuclear cells (PBMCs), taken at baseline.

The CDR3 sequence is CASSLEGLVSWETQYF. The CDR3 coding sequence is TGCGCCAGCAGCTTGGAGGGACTAGTGAGCTGGGAGACCCAGTACTTC. V and J are TRBV5-1 and TRBJ2-5; 8 nucleotides line up with TRBD2. Germline V gives CDR1 SGHRS, CDR2 YFSETQ. The CDR3 is made up of 16 amino acids. Trimming took 0 bases from V and 5 from J; bases not matched to a gene: 9. Combining the CDR3 with reference TRBV5-1 and TRBJ2-5 gives the whole variable domain KAGVTQTPRYLIKTRGQQVTLSCSPISGHRSVSWYQQTPGQGLQFLFEYFSETQRNKGNFPGRFSGRQFSNSRSEMNVSTLELGDSALYLCASSLEGLVSWETQYFGPGTRLLVL.